Below, one TCR beta chain is given with its context. Its cognate antigen is unknown. The protocol was immunoSEQ multiplex PCR, while the TCRdb copy is restricted to in-frame clones and leaves out a portion. The profile shows about 12,000 clones, just over 75% of them singletons. These data originate in a study of a mutant IDH1 vaccine in newly diagnosed glioma. The time point: week 47, end of study. Topical imiquimod accompanied each vaccine dose, which consisted of 300 ug of mutant IDH1 20-mer peptide. V was clipped by 1 base and J by 5 bases; unmatched bases: 4. The CDR3 loop spans 14 amino acids. Germline-derived CDR1 and CDR2 are MNHEY and SMNVEV (reference sequence).

The V gene is TRBV27, the J gene TRBJ1-1; 7 nucleotides line up with TRBD1. This clonotype was sampled from a woman in her thirties or forties with glioma. This specimen consisted of PBMCs, obtained from a glioma patient whose treatment included an IDH1 peptide vaccine. CDR3 bases: TGTGCCAGCAGTTTATGGGCAGGGGGGACTGAAGCTTTCTTT. Amino acids: CASSLWAGGTEAFF.